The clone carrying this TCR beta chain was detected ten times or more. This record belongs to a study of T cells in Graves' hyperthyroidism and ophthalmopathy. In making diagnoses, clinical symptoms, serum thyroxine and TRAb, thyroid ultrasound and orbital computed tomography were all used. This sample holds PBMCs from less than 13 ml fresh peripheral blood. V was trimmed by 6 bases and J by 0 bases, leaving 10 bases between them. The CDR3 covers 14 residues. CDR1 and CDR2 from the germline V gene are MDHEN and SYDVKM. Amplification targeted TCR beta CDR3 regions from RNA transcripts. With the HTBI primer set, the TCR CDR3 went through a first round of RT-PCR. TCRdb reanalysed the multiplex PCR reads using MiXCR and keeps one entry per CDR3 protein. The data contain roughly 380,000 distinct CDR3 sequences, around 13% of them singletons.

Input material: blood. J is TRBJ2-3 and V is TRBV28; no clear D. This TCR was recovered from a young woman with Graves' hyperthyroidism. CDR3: CASSYSPSTDTQYF. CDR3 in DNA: TGTGCCAGCAGCTATAGCCCTAGCACAGATACGCAGTATTTT.